This entry lists 10 T cell receptor beta chains sequenced from one sample in a study of blood T cell repertoires in COVID-19. The assay was immunoSEQ multiplex PCR, and TCRdb's table has in-frame clones only and misses some. The sample carries 70,000 to 75,000 clones, 90% recorded once. Material: peripheral blood. The receptors originated from a human donor in a cohort sampled during active COVID-19.

The chain has TRBV5-5 and TRBJ2-3; D possibly corresponds to TRBD2 (6 bases). The germline CDR1 and CDR2 sequences are SGHKS and YYEKEE (reference sequence). The V end lost 5 bases, the J end lost 4 bases, and 20 bases lay between the germline ends. The CDR3 runs 16 residues. DNA of the CDR3: TGTGCCAGCAGTCGGGAGCGCCCGGCTAGGGCAGATACGCAGTATTTT. Protein: CASSRERPARADTQYF.

The chain links TRBV19 to TRBJ2-1, with 10 bases aligning to TRBD2. Germline V gene lookup returns CDR1 LNHDA and CDR2 SQIVND (reference sequence). V trimming: 4 bases; J trimming: 9 bases; junction bases outside the gene matches: 6. CDR3 length: 14 residues. The CDR3 is CASSTLAGVGEQFF. The CDR3 DNA is TGTGCCAGTAGTACCCTAGCGGGAGTGGGTGAGCAGTTCTTC.

This clone was seen once. The gene calls are TRBV27 and TRBJ2-1, with 8 bases matching TRBD2. Germline CDR1 MNHEY, CDR2 SMNVEV (reference sequence). J was trimmed by 3 bases and V by 4 bases; bases with no gene match: 8. CDR3 size: 16 residues. The CDR3 loop is CASSSRGTSGYNEQFF. CDR3 nucleotides: TGTGCCAGCAGTTCCCGGGGGACTAGTGGCTACAATGAGCAGTTCTTC.

The rearrangement uses TRBV28 and TRBJ2-1, with 9 bases identical to TRBD2. V gave up 2 bases and J gave up 10 bases; unmatched junction bases: 12. The CDR3 runs 16 residues. Germline V gene lookup returns CDR1 MDHEN and CDR2 SYDVKM. The CDR3 coding sequence is TGTGCCAGCAGTTTAAGCGGGAGGCCCCCCTATGGCGAGCAGTTCTTC. Translating gives CASSLSGRPPYGEQFF.

The chain links TRBV4-1 to TRBJ2-7, with 8 bases that match TRBD2. After removal of 6 bases from V and 6 bases from J, the junction contained 7 bases not matched to a gene. The CDR3 runs to 13 residues. Germline V gene sequence: CDR1 MGHRA, CDR2 YSYEKL. The CDR3 nucleotides are TGCGCCAGCAGTCCGGGAGGGGGTCGCGAGCAGTACTTC. Translated: CASSPGGGREQYF.

The J gene is TRBJ2-2, the V gene TRBV27; 7 bases are a match to TRBD1. The CDR3 spans 19 residues. Trimming cost V 5 bases and J 2 bases; bases outside gene matches: 17. CDR1 MNHEY and CDR2 SMNVEV come from the germline V gene (reference sequence). CDR3: CASSPLTGILFSNTGELFF. The DNA of the CDR3 is TGTGCCAGCAGTCCCCTGACAGGGATCCTCTTCTCTAACACCGGGGAGCTGTTTTTT.

The CDR3 DNA reads as TGTGCCAGTAGTCTTAGCGGGGATCCCCCCAATGAGCAGTTCTTC. It is translated as CASSLSGDPPNEQFF. This rearrangement joins TRBV19 to TRBJ2-1, with 8 bases that match TRBD2. CDR1 is LNHDA, CDR2 SQIVND, per germline (reference sequence). The ends lost 5 bases at V and 6 bases at J; junction bases unmatched: 9. This CDR3 has 15 residues.

The chain employs TRBV25-1 and TRBJ2-7; D remains ambiguous. V lost 1 base to trimming and J lost 2 bases, with 6 bases between them. Germline lookup yields CDR1 MGHDK and CDR2 SYGVNS. The CDR3 runs 13 residues. The CDR3 DNA reads as TGTGCCAGCAGTGAATCCCAGACCTACGAGCAGTACTTC. Translated, it gives CASSESQTYEQYF.

The chain employs TRBV11-2 and TRBJ1-1, with D tentatively TRBD1 (6 bases). V shed 6 bases and J shed 3 bases, with 17 bases lying between them. This CDR3 spans 15 amino acids. The germline CDR1 and CDR2 sequences are SGHAT and FQNNGV. CDR3 in amino acids: CASRWRTGRDTEAFF. Written as DNA, the CDR3 is TGTGCCAGCAGGTGGCGAACAGGGCGGGACACTGAAGCTTTCTTT.

This sequence joins TRBV19 and TRBJ2-5, with 9 nucleotides matching TRBD2. V shed 4 bases and J 5 bases; nucleotides not matched to a gene: 8. CDR1 LNHDA and CDR2 SQIVND come from the germline V gene (reference sequence). The CDR3 sequence is 15 residues long. The CDR3 nucleotides read TGTGCCAGTAGTACTAGCGGGACAAGCCGGGAGACCCAGTACTTC. Amino acids: CASSTSGTSRETQYF.